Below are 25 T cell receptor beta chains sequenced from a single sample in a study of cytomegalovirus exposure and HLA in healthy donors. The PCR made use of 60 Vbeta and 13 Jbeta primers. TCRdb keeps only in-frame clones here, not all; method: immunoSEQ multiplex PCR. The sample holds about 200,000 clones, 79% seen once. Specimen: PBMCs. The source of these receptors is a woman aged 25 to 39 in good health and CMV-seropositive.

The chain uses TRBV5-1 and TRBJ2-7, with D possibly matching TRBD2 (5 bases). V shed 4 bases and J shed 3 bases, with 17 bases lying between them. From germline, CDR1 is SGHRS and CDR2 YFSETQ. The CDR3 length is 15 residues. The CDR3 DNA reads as TGCGCCAGCAGCCTGGGTGGCTCCGGGATCTACGAGCAGTACTTC. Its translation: CASSLGGSGIYEQYF.

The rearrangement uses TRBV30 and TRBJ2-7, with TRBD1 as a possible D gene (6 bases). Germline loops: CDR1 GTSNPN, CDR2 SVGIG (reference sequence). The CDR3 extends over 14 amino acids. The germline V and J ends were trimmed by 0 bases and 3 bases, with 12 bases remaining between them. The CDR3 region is CAWSVGGFSYEQYF. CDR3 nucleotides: TGTGCCTGGAGTGTAGGGGGATTTAGCTACGAGCAGTACTTC. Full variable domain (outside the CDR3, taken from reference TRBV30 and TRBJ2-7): SQTIHQWPATLVQPVGSPLSLECTVEGTSNPNLYWYRQAAGRGLQLLFYSVGIGQISSEVPQNLSASRPQDRQFILSSKKLLLSDSGFYLCAWSVGGFSYEQYFGPGTRLTVT.

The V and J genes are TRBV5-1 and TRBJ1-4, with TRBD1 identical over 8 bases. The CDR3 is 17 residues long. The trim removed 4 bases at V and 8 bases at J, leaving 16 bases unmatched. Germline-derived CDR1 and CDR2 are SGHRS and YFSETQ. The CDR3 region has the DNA TGCGCCAGCAGCCAGATGGGCTCAGGGGGCGACGAGGAAAAACTGTTTTTT. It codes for CASSQMGSGGDEEKLFF.

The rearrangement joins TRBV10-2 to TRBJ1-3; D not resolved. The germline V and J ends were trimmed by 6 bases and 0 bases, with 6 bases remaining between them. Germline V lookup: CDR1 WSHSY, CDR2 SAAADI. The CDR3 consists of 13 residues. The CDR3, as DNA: TGCGCCAGCAGCCCTTCCTCTGGAAACACCATATATTTT. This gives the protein CASSPSSGNTIYF.

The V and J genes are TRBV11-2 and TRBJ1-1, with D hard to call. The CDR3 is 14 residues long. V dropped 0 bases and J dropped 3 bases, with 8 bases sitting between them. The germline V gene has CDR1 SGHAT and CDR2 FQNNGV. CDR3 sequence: CASSLEPRDTEAFF. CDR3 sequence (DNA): TGTGCCAGCAGCTTAGAACCGAGGGACACTGAAGCTTTCTTT.

The CDR3 loop reads CSVYNTGLPEAFF. CDR3 nucleotide sequence: TGCAGCGTTTATAATACAGGGCTCCCTGAAGCTTTCTTT. The rearrangement joins TRBV29-1 to TRBJ1-1; D might be TRBD1 (6 bases). The germline gives CDR1 SQVTM, CDR2 ANQGSEA. V was clipped by 5 bases and J by 6 bases, with 16 bases between them. The CDR3 spans 13 residues.

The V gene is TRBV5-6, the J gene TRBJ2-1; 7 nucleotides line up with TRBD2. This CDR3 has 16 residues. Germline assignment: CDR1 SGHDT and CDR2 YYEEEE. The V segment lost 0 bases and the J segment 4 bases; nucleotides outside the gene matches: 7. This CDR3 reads CASSLGTSSMYNEQFF. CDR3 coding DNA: TGTGCCAGCAGCTTGGGGACTAGTTCTATGTACAATGAGCAGTTCTTC.

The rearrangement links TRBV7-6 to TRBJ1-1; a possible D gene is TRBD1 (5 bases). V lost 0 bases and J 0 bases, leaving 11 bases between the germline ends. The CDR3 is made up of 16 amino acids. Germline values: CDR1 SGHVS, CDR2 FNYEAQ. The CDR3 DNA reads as TGTGCCAGCAGCTTAGCTCGCGACAGTTTGAACACTGAAGCTTTCTTT. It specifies CASSLARDSLNTEAFF.

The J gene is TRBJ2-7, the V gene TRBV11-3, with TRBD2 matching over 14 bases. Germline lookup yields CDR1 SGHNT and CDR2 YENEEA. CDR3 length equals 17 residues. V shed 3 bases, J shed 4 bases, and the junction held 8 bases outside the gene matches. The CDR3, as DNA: TGTGCCAGCAGCTTGGGACTAGCGGGAGCGTTCGATTACGAGCAGTACTTC. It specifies CASSLGLAGAFDYEQYF.

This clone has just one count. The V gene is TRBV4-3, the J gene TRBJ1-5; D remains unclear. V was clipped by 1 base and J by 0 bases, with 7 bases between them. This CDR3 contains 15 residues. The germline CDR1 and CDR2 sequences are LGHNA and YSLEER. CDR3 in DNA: TGCGCCAGCAGCCAAGGGCGGTATAGCAATCAGCCCCAGCATTTT. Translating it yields CASSQGRYSNQPQHF.

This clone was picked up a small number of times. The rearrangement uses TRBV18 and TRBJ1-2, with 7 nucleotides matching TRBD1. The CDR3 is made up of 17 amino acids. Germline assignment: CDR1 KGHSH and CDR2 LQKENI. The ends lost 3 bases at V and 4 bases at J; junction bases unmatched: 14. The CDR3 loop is CASSPRASRTGGYGYTF. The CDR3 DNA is TGTGCCAGCTCACCTCGGGCATCTAGGACAGGAGGCTATGGCTACACCTTC.

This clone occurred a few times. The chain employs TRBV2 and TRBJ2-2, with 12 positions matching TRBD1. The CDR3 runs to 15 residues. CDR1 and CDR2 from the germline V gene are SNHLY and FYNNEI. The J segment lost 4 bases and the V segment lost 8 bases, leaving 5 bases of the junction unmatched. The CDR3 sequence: CASGGQGAATGELFF. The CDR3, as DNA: TGTGCCAGCGGGGGACAGGGGGCGGCCACCGGGGAGCTGTTTTTT.

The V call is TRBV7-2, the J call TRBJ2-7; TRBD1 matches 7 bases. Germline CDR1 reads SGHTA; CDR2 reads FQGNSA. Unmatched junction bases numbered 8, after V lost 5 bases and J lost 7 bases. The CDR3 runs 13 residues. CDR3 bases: TGTGCCAGCAGCAGTCGACAGGGAAGGGAGCAGTACTTC. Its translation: CASSSRQGREQYF.

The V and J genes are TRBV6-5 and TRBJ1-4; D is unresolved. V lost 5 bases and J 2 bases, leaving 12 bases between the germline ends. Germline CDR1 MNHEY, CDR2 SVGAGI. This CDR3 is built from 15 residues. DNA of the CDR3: TGTGCCAGCAGTCCGATGGAGGGCACTAATGAAAAACTGTTTTTT. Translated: CASSPMEGTNEKLFF.

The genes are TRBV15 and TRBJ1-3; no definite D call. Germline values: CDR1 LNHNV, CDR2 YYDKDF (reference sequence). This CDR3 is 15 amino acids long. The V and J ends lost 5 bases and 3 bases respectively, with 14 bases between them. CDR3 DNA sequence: TGTGCCACCAGCCCTCTTGAGGAACGTGGAAACACCATATATTTT. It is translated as CATSPLEERGNTIYF.

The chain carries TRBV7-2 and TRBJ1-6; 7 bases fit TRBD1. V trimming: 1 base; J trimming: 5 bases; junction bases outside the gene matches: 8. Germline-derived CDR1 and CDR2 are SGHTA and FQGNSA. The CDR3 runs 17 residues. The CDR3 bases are TGTGCCAGCAGCTTAGAGTTGAGGGGGCTTAATAATTCACCCCTCCACTTT. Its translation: CASSLELRGLNNSPLHF.

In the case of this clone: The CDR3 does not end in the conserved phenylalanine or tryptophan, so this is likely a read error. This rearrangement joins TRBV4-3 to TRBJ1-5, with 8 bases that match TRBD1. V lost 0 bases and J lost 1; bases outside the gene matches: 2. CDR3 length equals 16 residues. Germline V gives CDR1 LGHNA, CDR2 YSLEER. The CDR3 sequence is CASSQDAGGSNQPQHL. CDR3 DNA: TGCGCCAGCAGCCAAGATGCAGGGGGCAGCAATCAGCCCCAGCATCTT.

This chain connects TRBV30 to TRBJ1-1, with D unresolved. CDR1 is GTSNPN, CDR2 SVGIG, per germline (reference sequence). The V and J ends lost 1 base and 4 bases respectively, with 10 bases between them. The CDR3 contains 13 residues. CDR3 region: CAWSDIGGTEAFF. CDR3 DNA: TGTGCCTGGAGTGACATTGGCGGCACTGAAGCTTTCTTT. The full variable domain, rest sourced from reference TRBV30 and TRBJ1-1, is SQTIHQWPATLVQPVGSPLSLECTVEGTSNPNLYWYRQAAGRGLQLLFYSVGIGQISSEVPQNLSASRPQDRQFILSSKKLLLSDSGFYLCAWSDIGGTEAFFGQGTRLTVV.

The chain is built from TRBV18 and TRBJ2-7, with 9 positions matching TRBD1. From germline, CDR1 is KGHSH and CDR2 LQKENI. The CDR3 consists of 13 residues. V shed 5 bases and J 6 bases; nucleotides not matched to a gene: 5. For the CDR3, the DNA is TGTGCCAGCTCAGACGACAGGGGGGGCGAGCAGTACTTC. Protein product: CASSDDRGGEQYF.

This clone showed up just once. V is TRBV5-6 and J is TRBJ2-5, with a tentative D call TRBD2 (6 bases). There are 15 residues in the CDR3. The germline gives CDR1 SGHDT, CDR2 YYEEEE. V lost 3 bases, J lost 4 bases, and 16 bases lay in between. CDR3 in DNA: TGTGCCAGCAGCTCGATGGGGGGTATACGAGAGACCCAGTACTTC. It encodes CASSSMGGIRETQYF.

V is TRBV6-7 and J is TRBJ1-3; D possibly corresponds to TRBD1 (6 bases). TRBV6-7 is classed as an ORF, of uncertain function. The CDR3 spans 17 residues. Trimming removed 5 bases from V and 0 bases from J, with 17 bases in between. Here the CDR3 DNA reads TGTGCCAGCAGTACTACCCTTGACAGGTACTCTGGAAACACCATATATTTT. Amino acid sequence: CASSTTLDRYSGNTIYF.

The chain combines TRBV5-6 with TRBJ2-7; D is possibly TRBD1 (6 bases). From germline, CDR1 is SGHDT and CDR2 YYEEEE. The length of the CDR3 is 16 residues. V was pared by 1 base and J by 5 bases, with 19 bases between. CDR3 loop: CASSLRGQNLGDEQYF. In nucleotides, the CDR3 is TGTGCCAGCAGCTTGCGTGGACAGAATCTGGGGGACGAGCAGTACTTC.

CDR3 loop: CASSHIGQGWYAFF. The CDR3 region has the DNA TGTGCCAGCAGCCATATAGGACAGGGTTGGTATGCTTTCTTT. This chain links TRBV6-1 with TRBJ1-1; 8 bases align to TRBD1. The V segment lost 6 bases and the J segment 11 bases; nucleotides outside the gene matches: 14. The CDR3 covers 14 residues. Per germline, CDR1 MNHNS and CDR2 SASEGT.

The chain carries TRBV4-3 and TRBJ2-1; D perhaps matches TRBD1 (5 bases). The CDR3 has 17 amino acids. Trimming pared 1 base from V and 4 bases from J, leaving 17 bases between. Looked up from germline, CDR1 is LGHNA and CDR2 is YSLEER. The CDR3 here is CASSQGQGTVIYNEQFF. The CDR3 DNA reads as TGCGCCAGCAGCCAAGGGCAGGGAACTGTGATTTACAATGAGCAGTTCTTC.

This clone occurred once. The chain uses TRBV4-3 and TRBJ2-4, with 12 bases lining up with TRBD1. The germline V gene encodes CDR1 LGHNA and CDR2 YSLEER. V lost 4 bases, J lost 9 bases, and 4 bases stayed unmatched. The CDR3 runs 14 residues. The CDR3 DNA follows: TGCGCCAGCAGCCCGGGACAGGGGGCTGGCATTCAGTACTTC. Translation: CASSPGQGAGIQYF.